This is a list of T cell receptor beta chains from one sample in a study of blood T cell repertoires in COVID-19. Some clones are missing from TCRdb's copy, which holds only in-frame ones; the method was immunoSEQ multiplex PCR. The sample yields about 100,000 clones, about 92% seen once. The sequenced sample was peripheral blood. These receptor sequences come from a man aged 50-60 years with active COVID-19. Both conserved end residues are part of each CDR3. D genes are given only for firm matches.

D gene,V gene,J gene,CDR3 protein,CDR3 DNA
NA,TRBV3-1/TRBV3-2,TRBJ2-1,CASSQGLAAGNEQFF,TGTGCCAGCAGCCAAGGGCTAGCCGCGGGGAATGAGCAGTTCTTC
NA,TRBV21-1,TRBJ1-4,CASKGKGGEKLFF,TGTGCCAGCAAGGGGAAGGGAGGTGAAAAACTGTTTTTT
NA,TRBV11-2,TRBJ2-7,CASSFGGSVEQYF,TGTGCCAGCAGCTTTGGAGGGTCTGTCGAGCAGTACTTC
NA,TRBV19,TRBJ2-7,CASGSASEPYEQYF,TGTGCCAGCGGGTCGGCTAGCGAGCCCTACGAGCAGTACTTC
TRBD1,TRBV5-1,TRBJ2-7,CASSRDRSSYEQYF,TGCGCCAGCAGCCGGGACAGGAGCTCCTACGAGCAGTACTTC
NA,TRBV28,TRBJ1-1,CASSFIGGADTEAFF,TGTGCCAGCAGTTTTATAGGGGGGGCAGACACTGAAGCTTTCTTT
NA,TRBV28,TRBJ2-7,CASSLRTVGYEQYF,TGTGCCAGCAGTTTACGGACAGTTGGCTACGAGCAGTACTTC
NA,TRBV5-1,TRBJ2-1,CASSPTAGSYNEQFF,TGCGCCAGCAGCCCAACAGCGGGCTCCTACAATGAGCAGTTCTTC
TRBD1,TRBV28,TRBJ2-3,CASTGGQGLWSDTQYF,TGTGCCAGCACCGGGGGACAGGGGTTATGGTCAGATACGCAGTATTTT
TRBD2,TRBV7-8,TRBJ2-3,CASSLGSSGSHTQYF,TGTGCCAGCAGCTTAGGGTCTAGCGGGAGTCATACGCAGTATTTT